These 18 T cell receptor beta chains share one sample of origin, sequenced in a study of blood T cells in healthy people across ages. Primed by a sample-barcoded 5' primer and a J-beta primer mix, a second PCR proceeded for 7 to 11 cycles. MiXCR, run by TCRdb on the 5' RACE reads, gives a single entry per CDR3 protein. The sample has hundreds of thousands of distinct CDR3 sequences; under 40% are singletons. The source material was blood. These receptor sequences come from a man aged 18 to 29 in good health.

This clonotype was observed at least ten times. V usage is TRBV12-3 or TRBV12-4 and J usage is TRBJ1-1, with 12 bases that match TRBD1. V shed 6 bases and J 3 bases; nucleotides not matched to a gene: 8. This CDR3 comprises 16 residues. CDR3 sequence (DNA): TGTGCCAGCAGCCCCCCTGGGACAGGGGGCCACACTGAAGCTTTCTTT. Amino acid sequence: CASSPPGTGGHTEAFF.

The chain employs TRBV28 and TRBJ1-4, with no clear D. The germline gives CDR1 MDHEN, CDR2 SYDVKM. This CDR3 comprises 15 residues. The V and J ends lost 5 bases and 9 bases respectively, with 19 bases between them. For the CDR3, the DNA is TGTGCCAGCAGTGTCGCGACGGCGGAAAGGAAAAAACTGTTTTTT. Encoded protein: CASSVATAERKKLFF.

The J gene is TRBJ2-1, the V gene TRBV5-1, with D tentatively TRBD1 (7 bases). CDR1 SGHRS and CDR2 YFSETQ come from the germline V gene. The CDR3 runs to 14 residues. The ends were cut back, 4 bases at V and 5 bases at J, with 13 bases in the middle. CDR3 sequence: CASSPGGQNNEQFF. Here the CDR3 DNA reads TGCGCCAGCAGCCCCGGGGGACAGAACAATGAGCAGTTCTTC.

V and J are TRBV20-1 and TRBJ2-5, with D hard to call. The CDR3 totals 12 residues. Trimming removed 7 bases from V and 0 bases from J, with 9 bases in between. Germline values: CDR1 DFQATT, CDR2 SNEGSKA (reference sequence). CDR3 residues: CSGVQNQETQYF. CDR3 DNA: TGCAGTGGGGTACAGAACCAAGAGACCCAGTACTTC.

The genes are TRBV5-1 and TRBJ2-1; D possibly corresponds to TRBD2 (6 bases). The germline V and J ends were trimmed by 4 bases and 1 base, with 12 bases remaining between them. The CDR3 length is 15 residues. Germline lookup yields CDR1 SGHRS and CDR2 YFSETQ. DNA for the CDR3: TGCGCCAGCAGCCCGCCGGGGGAATCCTACAATGAGCAGTTCTTC. Its protein is CASSPPGESYNEQFF. Variable domain in full (rest from reference TRBV5-1 and TRBJ2-1): KAGVTQTPRYLIKTRGQQVTLSCSPISGHRSVSWYQQTPGQGLQFLFEYFSETQRNKGNFPGRFSGRQFSNSRSEMNVSTLELGDSALYLCASSPPGESYNEQFFGPGTRLTVL.

The chain has TRBV18 and TRBJ2-7; maybe TRBD2 (5 bases). The CDR3 loop spans 15 amino acids. In germline, CDR1 is KGHSH, CDR2 LQKENI. The V end was cut by 2 bases, the J end by 4 bases, with 15 bases between. The CDR3 region is CASSPRETVAYEQYF. CDR3 DNA sequence: TGTGCCAGCTCACCAAGAGAGACTGTAGCGTACGAGCAGTACTTC.

The V gene is TRBV29-1, the J gene TRBJ2-3, with 8 bases identical to TRBD2. Per the germline V gene, CDR1 is SQVTM and CDR2 is ANQGSEA. The CDR3 has 14 residues. V was pared by 3 bases and J by 3 bases, with 5 bases of the junction left unmatched. CDR3 amino acids: CSVEQAGETDTQYF. DNA for the CDR3: TGCAGCGTTGAGCAAGCGGGGGAGACAGATACGCAGTATTTT.

V and J are TRBV4-1 and TRBJ2-1, with a weak D call TRBD2 (5 bases). The DNA matches TRBJ2-7 better at its end, which makes the J call doubtful. CDR3 length: 12 amino acids. Germline loops: CDR1 MGHRA, CDR2 YSYEKL. The CDR3 coding sequence is TGCGCCAGCTCCCACCCAAGCGGCGAGCAGTACTTC. This gives the protein CASSHPSGEQYF.

This chain connects TRBV9 to TRBJ1-4; D is perhaps TRBD1 (5 bases). From germline, CDR1 is SGDLS and CDR2 YYNGEE. Trimming left V 3 bases short and J 1 base short, with 16 bases between. The CDR3 is made up of 17 amino acids. The DNA of the CDR3 is TGTGCCAGCAGCGACGACCAAAACGGGGGAACTAATGAAAAACTGTTTTTT. Translating gives CASSDDQNGGTNEKLFF.

The chain carries TRBV20-1 and TRBJ2-1, with 8 bases fitting TRBD2. The J call may be wrong; the DNA end is better matched by TRBJ2-7. Germline V CDR1 and CDR2: DFQATT, SNEGSKA (reference sequence). The CDR3 extends over 16 amino acids. The CDR3, as DNA: TGCAGTGCTAGAGATAGAGTGGGACTAGATCTAATCGAGCAGTACTTC. It yields the protein CSARDRVGLDLIEQYF.

CDR3 in DNA: TGTGCCAGCAGCGGGACAGGGCGCACTGAAGCTTTCTTT. Translated, it gives CASSGTGRTEAFF. The chain links TRBV7-9 to TRBJ1-1; 9 bases match TRBD1. The germline gives CDR1 SEHNR, CDR2 FQNEAQ (reference sequence). V lost 5 bases and J lost 4; bases outside the gene matches: 2. The CDR3 extends over 13 amino acids.

This clonotype is a singleton in its sample. This sequence joins TRBV4-3 and TRBJ2-2; either TRBD1 or TRBD2 may supply D (5 bases each). This CDR3 is 16 amino acids long. V was shortened by 0 bases and J by 8 bases, with 16 bases between the two germline ends. CDR1 is LGHNA, CDR2 YSLEER, per germline. In DNA, the CDR3 is TGCGCCAGCAGCCAAGAGTCCGGGACCCACGGTGGGGAGCTGTTTTTT. Translated, it gives CASSQESGTHGGELFF.

Many counts were recorded for this clonotype. The V gene is TRBV4-3, the J gene TRBJ2-7; 7 bases match TRBD2. The germline V gene encodes CDR1 LGHNA and CDR2 YSLEER. The CDR3 has 15 residues. The V and J ends lost 0 bases and 1 base, in that order; junction bases with no gene match: 3. The CDR3 sequence is CASSQEASGSYEQYF. Written as DNA, the CDR3 is TGCGCCAGCAGCCAAGAGGCTAGCGGTTCCTACGAGCAGTACTTC.

J is TRBJ2-1 and V is TRBV6-6; the D gene is possibly TRBD2 (6 bases). The end of the DNA aligns better with TRBJ2-7, so the J call may be wrong. Germline CDR1 reads MNHNY; CDR2 reads SVGAGI (reference sequence). CDR3 size: 15 residues. The CDR3 sequence is CASSWTTSSYNEQYF. CDR3 DNA: TGTGCCAGCAGTTGGACTACCAGCTCCTACAATGAGCAGTACTTC.

This clonotype came up a few times. The V and J genes are TRBV20-1 and TRBJ2-7; 10 bases are a match to TRBD1. The CDR3 is 14 amino acids. Trimming at V came to 5 bases and at J to 0 bases, leaving 4 bases not matched to a gene. Germline V gene lookup returns CDR1 DFQATT and CDR2 SNEGSKA (reference sequence). The DNA for the CDR3 is TGCAGTGCTGGGGGACAGGGGCCCTCCTACGAGCAGTACTTC. It translates to CSAGGQGPSYEQYF.

About this clonotype itself: At one boundary the junction diverges from the germline segment, which might be a read error. V gene TRBV4-1 combines with J gene TRBJ1-6; tentative D call: TRBD1 (5 bases). The CDR3 runs 13 residues. CDR1 MGHRA and CDR2 YSYEKL come from the germline V gene. The DNA for the CDR3 is TGCGCCGGCAGACCCGGGGGTAATTCACCCCTCCACTTT. This encodes CAGRPGGNSPLHF.

The rearrangement uses TRBV6-5 and TRBJ1-1; the match to TRBD1 covers 7 bases. V was clipped by 8 bases and J by 5 bases; unmatched bases: 14. The V gene's germline CDR1 is MNHEY and CDR2 SVGAGI. The CDR3 extends over 15 amino acids. CDR3 DNA: TGTGCCAGCGGCCGGAACAGGGGCGTTTTTACTGAAGCTTTCTTT. This translates into CASGRNRGVFTEAFF.

This clonotype occurred a few times. The rearrangement links TRBV14 to TRBJ1-2; D is perhaps TRBD1 (6 bases). Trimming stripped 2 bases from V and 7 bases from J, with 8 bases between. The CDR3 has 12 amino acids. Germline V gives CDR1 SGHDN, CDR2 FVKESK. This CDR3 is CASSQNRVGYTF. The CDR3 bases are TGTGCCAGCAGCCAAAACAGGGTTGGCTACACCTTC. The full variable domain, its missing parts supplied by reference TRBV14 and TRBJ1-2, is EAGVTQFPSHSVIEKGQTVTLRCDPISGHDNLYWYRRVMGKEIKFLLHFVKESKQDESGMPNNRFLAERTGGTYSTLKVQPAELEDSGVYFCASSQNRVGYTFGSGTRLTVV.